Each of the 30 T cell receptor beta chains below was sequenced from the same sample in a study of shared clonotypes between healthy human individuals. The assay was immunoSEQ multiplex PCR, and TCRdb's table has in-frame clones only and misses some. Here the sample spans millions of clones, over 85% being singletons. What was sequenced was naive CD4+ T cells sorted from blood. Subset here: CD45RA+ positively selected. All receptors derive from a man younger than 35 in good health.

This chain links TRBV28 with TRBJ1-5, with D unresolved. Trimming stripped 4 bases from V and 0 bases from J, with 7 bases between. The CDR3 extends over 14 amino acids. The germline CDR1 and CDR2 sequences are MDHEN and SYDVKM. In DNA, the CDR3 is TGTGCCAGCAGTTCACATAGTAGCAATCAGCCCCAGCATTTT. Encoded protein: CASSSHSSNQPQHF. Looking up the rest from reference TRBV28 and TRBJ1-5 gives the full variable domain: DVKVTQSSRYLVKRTGEKVFLECVQDMDHENMFWYRQDPGLGLRLIYFSYDVKMKEKGDIPEGYSVSREKKERFSLILESASTNQTSMYLCASSSHSSNQPQHFGDGTRLSIL.

V and J are TRBV30 and TRBJ2-7; unclear D gene. The CDR3 has 14 residues. V dropped 1 base and J dropped 1 base, with 11 bases sitting between them. CDR1 and CDR2 from the germline V gene are GTSNPN and SVGIG (reference sequence). The DNA for the CDR3 is TGTGCCTGGAGTGGAGGTTGGGGTTCCTACGAGCAGTACTTC. Translation gives CAWSGGWGSYEQYF. Using reference TRBV30 and TRBJ2-7 for the parts outside the CDR3, the full variable domain is SQTIHQWPATLVQPVGSPLSLECTVEGTSNPNLYWYRQAAGRGLQLLFYSVGIGQISSEVPQNLSASRPQDRQFILSSKKLLLSDSGFYLCAWSGGWGSYEQYFGPGTRLTVT.

The rearrangement links TRBV18 to TRBJ1-4; D ambiguous. From germline, CDR1 is KGHSH and CDR2 LQKENI. The CDR3 totals 12 residues. Deletions cut 6 bases from V and 8 bases from J, with 10 bases between. This CDR3 is CASSRPGEKLFF. The CDR3 coding sequence is TGTGCCAGCTCCCGACCGGGCGAAAAACTGTTTTTT.

DNA for the CDR3: TGTGCCAGCAGTGATAGACAGGAGGGTGAAAAACTGTTTTTT. Translated, it gives CASSDRQEGEKLFF. J is TRBJ1-4 and V is TRBV2, with a tentative D call TRBD1 (6 bases). This CDR3 has 14 amino acids. V gave up 3 bases and J gave up 7 bases, with 12 bases separating them. Germline assignment: CDR1 SNHLY and CDR2 FYNNEI. The entire variable domain, with the rest obtained from reference TRBV2 and TRBJ1-4, is as follows: EPEVTQTPSHQVTQMGQEVILRCVPISNHLYFYWYRQILGQKVEFLVSFYNNEISEKSEIFDDQFSVERPDGSNFTLKIRSTKLEDSAMYFCASSDRQEGEKLFFGSGTQLSVL.

The genes are TRBV27 and TRBJ2-1; 9 bases map to TRBD1. There are 15 residues in the CDR3. J lost 6 bases, V lost 6 bases, and 9 bases had no gene match. Germline CDR1 MNHEY, CDR2 SMNVEV (reference sequence). This chain's CDR3 is CASSPGQGKGNEQFF. Here the CDR3 DNA reads TGTGCCAGCAGCCCGGGACAGGGAAAGGGCAATGAGCAGTTCTTC.

V and J are TRBV7-2 and TRBJ2-3; TRBD2 might be the D (5 bases). Trimming took 5 bases from V and 6 from J, leaving 21 bases between them. CDR1 is SGHTA and CDR2 is FQGNSA in the germline V gene. The CDR3 runs to 16 residues. DNA for the CDR3: TGTGCCAGCAGCGTTTCCCGGACTTCTGGAGTGGATACGCAGTATTTT. Its translation: CASSVSRTSGVDTQYF.

Turning to this clone: This may be a read error: a much more frequent sequence differs by one nucleotide. The V call is TRBV10-1, the J call TRBJ2-3, with 7 bases fitting TRBD1. Germline CDR1 WNHNN, CDR2 SYGVQD (reference sequence). CDR3 size: 13 residues. Losses at the gene ends were 9 bases for V and 4 bases for J; bases not matched to a gene: 7. The DNA of the CDR3 is TGCGCCAGTGGGACAGTCGACGCAGATACGCAGTATTTT. Translated: CASGTVDADTQYF.

The rearrangement joins TRBV6-1 to TRBJ1-1, with unresolved D. CDR3 size: 13 residues. V was trimmed by 3 bases and J by 1 base, leaving 6 bases between them. Germline-derived CDR1 and CDR2 are MNHNS and SASEGT. CDR3 nucleotide sequence: TGTGCCAGCAGTGACGTAGAGAACACTGAAGCTTTCTTT. This gives the protein CASSDVENTEAFF.

The chain is built from TRBV28 and TRBJ2-4, with D tentatively TRBD1 (6 bases). Germline assignment: CDR1 MDHEN and CDR2 SYDVKM. The ends were cut back, 11 bases at V and 5 bases at J, with 19 bases in the middle. The CDR3 has 14 amino acids. As DNA, the CDR3 is TGTGCCGTCTCCCCTCGCAGGGGCGAAAACATTCAGTACTTC. Translating it yields CAVSPRRGENIQYF.

V usage is TRBV5-1 and J usage is TRBJ1-6; 8 bases are shared with TRBD1. Trimming cost V 2 bases and J 7 bases; bases outside gene matches: 5. Germline CDR1 SGHRS, CDR2 YFSETQ. This CDR3 is built from 15 residues. In nucleotides, the CDR3 is TGCGCCAGCAGCTTAGAGGACAGGGTAAATTCACCCCTCCACTTT. It specifies CASSLEDRVNSPLHF.

The chain links TRBV2 to TRBJ2-3; 8 positions match TRBD1. CDR3 length: 15 residues. Unmatched junction bases numbered 5, after V lost 6 bases and J lost 0 bases. The germline V gene encodes CDR1 SNHLY and CDR2 FYNNEI. CDR3 sequence (DNA): TGTGCCAGCAGGACTGACAGGGGTAGCACAGATACGCAGTATTTT. This encodes CASRTDRGSTDTQYF. Combining the CDR3 with reference TRBV2 and TRBJ2-3 gives the whole variable domain EPEVTQTPSHQVTQMGQEVILRCVPISNHLYFYWYRQILGQKVEFLVSFYNNEISEKSEIFDDQFSVERPDGSNFTLKIRSTKLEDSAMYFCASRTDRGSTDTQYFGPGTRLTVL.

Points on this clone: Distinct nucleotide sequences in the sample also encode this CDR3. The genes are TRBV5-6 and TRBJ2-6; unclear D gene. Germline assignment: CDR1 SGHDT and CDR2 YYEEEE. The CDR3 has 15 residues. V was trimmed by 1 base and J by 0 bases, leaving 5 bases between them. CDR3 loop: CASSLWGSGANVLTF. The DNA of the CDR3 is TGTGCCAGCAGCTTGTGGGGCTCTGGGGCCAACGTCCTGACTTTC.

A remark on this clone: The same CDR3 also results from other DNA sequences found in this sample. The chain is built from TRBV5-1 and TRBJ2-7; D is uncertain. In germline, CDR1 is SGHRS, CDR2 YFSETQ. This CDR3 has 12 amino acids. The V end lost 3 bases, the J end lost 0 bases, and 4 bases lay between the germline ends. Here the CDR3 DNA reads TGCGCCAGCAGCTCGAGCTCCTACGAGCAGTACTTC. It yields the protein CASSSSSYEQYF.

For the CDR3, the DNA is TGTGCCAGCAGCGCCCGGACAGTCCAATATGGCTACACCTTC. Protein product: CASSARTVQYGYTF. The chain joins TRBV7-2 to TRBJ1-2, with D possibly TRBD1 on 6 matching bases. CDR3 length: 14 residues. Trimming stripped 5 bases from V and 5 bases from J, with 15 bases between. CDR1 is SGHTA, CDR2 FQGNSA, per germline.

CDR3 sequence: CASSGTSGDKFTDTQYF. CDR3 in DNA: TGTGCCAGCTCCGGGACTAGCGGGGACAAGTTCACAGATACGCAGTATTTT. The chain links TRBV5-4 to TRBJ2-3; TRBD2 matches 13 bases. Germline CDR1 reads SGHNT; CDR2 reads YYREEE (reference sequence). The CDR3 is 17 amino acids. Losses at the gene ends were 7 bases for V and 2 bases for J; bases not matched to a gene: 10.

The genes are TRBV28 and TRBJ2-7, with TRBD1 identical over 7 bases. The V and J ends lost 7 bases and 3 bases, in that order; junction bases with no gene match: 9. The CDR3 contains 14 residues. Germline CDR1 is MDHEN and CDR2 is SYDVKM. The CDR3 bases are TGTGCCAGCACCCTTGGGGACAGAGGCTACGAGCAGTACTTC. Amino acid sequence: CASTLGDRGYEQYF.

This rearrangement joins TRBV19 to TRBJ1-2; D unresolved. Trimming removed 6 bases at V and 0 bases at J, with 8 bases between. CDR1 is LNHDA and CDR2 is SQIVND in the germline V gene (reference sequence). The CDR3 has 13 amino acids. The CDR3 reads CASRETSNYGYTF. The CDR3 DNA reads TGTGCCAGTAGGGAGACATCTAACTATGGCTACACCTTC.

The chain employs TRBV9 and TRBJ2-2; 7 bases align to TRBD2. Unmatched junction bases numbered 7, after V lost 4 bases and J lost 4 bases. Germline loops: CDR1 SGDLS, CDR2 YYNGEE. This CDR3 has 15 amino acids. The DNA for the CDR3 is TGTGCCAGCAGCCTCACTAGCGAGGGCACCGGGGAGCTGTTTTTT. Encoded protein: CASSLTSEGTGELFF.

The chain is built from TRBV5-1 and TRBJ2-2; 7 bases agree with TRBD1. V shed 3 bases, J shed 7 bases, and the junction held 3 bases outside the gene matches. The length of the CDR3 is 13 residues. Germline CDR1 is SGHRS and CDR2 is YFSETQ. The CDR3 reads CASSWDSLGELFF. The CDR3 bases are TGCGCCAGCAGCTGGGACAGTCTCGGGGAGCTGTTTTTT. The variable domain in full, with the rest retrieved from reference TRBV5-1 and TRBJ2-2, is KAGVTQTPRYLIKTRGQQVTLSCSPISGHRSVSWYQQTPGQGLQFLFEYFSETQRNKGNFPGRFSGRQFSNSRSEMNVSTLELGDSALYLCASSWDSLGELFFGEGSRLTVL.

This clone was counted a single time. This could be a read error, since a much larger clone is one nucleotide away. J is TRBJ2-3 and V is TRBV11-2; 10 nucleotides agree with TRBD2. Germline CDR1 is SGHAT and CDR2 is FQNNGV. The CDR3 is made up of 15 amino acids. The CDR3 region is CANSQQIAGGDTQYF. DNA for the CDR3: TGTGCCAACAGCCAGCAAATAGCGGGGGGAGATACGCAGTATTTT.

The rearrangement links TRBV4-1 to TRBJ2-1; TRBD2 aligns across 14 bases. This CDR3 has 20 residues. CDR1 and CDR2 from the germline V gene are MGHRA and YSYEKL. V lost 4 bases, J lost 3 bases, and 14 bases stayed unmatched. CDR3 nucleotides: TGCGCCAGCAGCCGGCGACTCGGACTAGCGGGGGGCACCCACTACAATGAGCAGTTCTTC. It is translated as CASSRRLGLAGGTHYNEQFF.

The chain combines TRBV10-2 with TRBJ2-3, with 10 nucleotides matching TRBD2. The CDR3 length is 16 residues. CDR1 is WSHSY and CDR2 is SAAADI in the germline V gene. The junction had 4 bases not matched to a gene; V was cut back by 4 bases and J by 0 bases. Here the CDR3 reads CASSGETSGSTDTQYF. DNA of the CDR3: TGCGCCAGCAGTGGTGAGACTAGCGGGAGCACAGATACGCAGTATTTT.

This clone appeared once. V gene TRBV6-4 combines with J gene TRBJ1-3; no firm D call. Trimming cost V 2 bases and J 13 bases, with 27 bases left between them. The CDR3 is made up of 17 amino acids. Germline-derived CDR1 and CDR2 are MRHNA and SNTAGT. The CDR3 reads CASSDPKGTYRKHHIYF. In DNA, the CDR3 is TGTGCCAGCAGTGACCCAAAGGGTACCTATCGAAAACACCATATATATTTT.

The chain combines TRBV13 with TRBJ2-7; TRBD2 is a possible D gene (6 bases). Germline loops: CDR1 PRHDT, CDR2 FYEKMQ (reference sequence). Trimming pared 3 bases from V and 2 bases from J, leaving 11 bases between. There are 14 residues in the CDR3. DNA of the CDR3: TGTGCCAGCAGCTTGGCTGGAGGGACCTACGAGCAGTACTTC. Encoded protein: CASSLAGGTYEQYF. The entire variable domain, with the rest obtained from reference TRBV13 and TRBJ2-7, is as follows: AAGVIQSPRHLIKEKRETATLKCYPIPRHDTVYWYQQGPGQDPQFLISFYEKMQSDKGSIPDRFSAQQFSDYHSELNMSSLELGDSALYFCASSLAGGTYEQYFGPGTRLTVT.

This chain links TRBV6-1 with TRBJ1-6; 9 nucleotides align to TRBD1. The CDR3 is 14 amino acids. Germline V CDR1 and CDR2: MNHNS, SASEGT. CDR3 protein: CVSSRDRVYSPLHF. CDR3 nucleotides: TGTGTCTCGTCACGGGACAGGGTTTATTCACCCCTCCACTTT.

This chain uses TRBV9 with TRBJ2-5, with TRBD2 identical over 7 bases. CDR3 length: 14 residues. V trimming: 4 bases; J trimming: 1 base; junction bases outside the gene matches: 4. Germline V gene lookup returns CDR1 SGDLS and CDR2 YYNGEE. The CDR3 bases are TGTGCCAGCAGCCGAACTAGCGCCCAAGAGACCCAGTACTTC. It specifies CASSRTSAQETQYF.

This sequence joins TRBV7-9 and TRBJ2-5; no firm D call. Trimming took off 1 base at V and 3 bases at J, with 12 bases between the two ends. The CDR3 extends over 15 amino acids. Germline CDR1 reads SEHNR; CDR2 reads FQNEAQ (reference sequence). The CDR3 spells CASSLGLGIKETQYF. The CDR3 DNA reads TGTGCCAGCAGCTTAGGGCTGGGGATTAAAGAGACCCAGTACTTC.

The chain has TRBV29-1 and TRBJ2-7; perhaps TRBD2 as D (5 bases). Trimming pared 6 bases from V and 0 bases from J, leaving 21 bases between. The CDR3 spans 16 residues. The germline CDR1 and CDR2 sequences are SQVTM and ANQGSEA. DNA for the CDR3: TGCAGCGTCGATACGACTTTAGCGAAGGGCTCCTACGAGCAGTACTTC. Translating it yields CSVDTTLAKGSYEQYF.

The chain combines TRBV5-1 with TRBJ2-3, with 10 bases matching TRBD1. Germline loops: CDR1 SGHRS, CDR2 YFSETQ. The CDR3 is made up of 15 amino acids. Germline trimming cut 5 bases from V and 4 bases from J; bases unmatched to any gene: 7. As DNA, the CDR3 is TGCGCCAGCAGAAGAGGGACAGGGGAAGCAGATACGCAGTATTTT. It translates to CASRRGTGEADTQYF. Full variable domain (outside the CDR3, taken from reference TRBV5-1 and TRBJ2-3): KAGVTQTPRYLIKTRGQQVTLSCSPISGHRSVSWYQQTPGQGLQFLFEYFSETQRNKGNFPGRFSGRQFSNSRSEMNVSTLELGDSALYLCASRRGTGEADTQYFGPGTRLTVL.

The V gene is TRBV28, the J gene TRBJ2-4; D remains ambiguous. This CDR3 region has 15 residues. CDR1 and CDR2 from the germline V gene are MDHEN and SYDVKM. The V end was cut by 2 bases, the J end by 0 bases, with 8 bases between. CDR3: CASSLNPLAKNIQYF. The CDR3 bases are TGTGCCAGCAGTTTAAATCCCTTAGCCAAAAACATTCAGTACTTC.